This T cell receptor (beta chain) was sequenced during a study of Graves' ophthalmopathy and Graves' hyperthyroidism. Whole-study context: Samples of peripheral blood were obtained at initial diagnosis, prior to treatment of any kind.

V shed 0 bases, J shed 0 bases, and the junction held 6 bases outside the gene matches. CDR1 and CDR2 from the germline V gene are LGHNT and FRNRAP. The CDR3 consists of 19 residues. The authors amplified TCR beta CDR3 regions from RNA transcripts. HTBI primers were used in a first-round RT-PCR, which preceded a second-round multiplex PCR. TCRdb re-analysed the multiplex PCR reads in MiXCR, keeping a single row per CDR3 protein. The sample lists over 650,000 distinct CDR3 sequences; under 50% were seen once. The chain couples TRBV12-5 to TRBJ2-6; TRBD1 aligns across 9 bases. Specimen: peripheral blood. The sequence was obtained from an adult man with Graves' ophthalmopathy. The CDR3 nucleotides read TGTGCTAGTGGTTTGGTATTGGGACAGGGAAGCTCTGGGGCCAACGTCCTGACTTTC. As protein: CASGLVLGQGSSGANVLTF.